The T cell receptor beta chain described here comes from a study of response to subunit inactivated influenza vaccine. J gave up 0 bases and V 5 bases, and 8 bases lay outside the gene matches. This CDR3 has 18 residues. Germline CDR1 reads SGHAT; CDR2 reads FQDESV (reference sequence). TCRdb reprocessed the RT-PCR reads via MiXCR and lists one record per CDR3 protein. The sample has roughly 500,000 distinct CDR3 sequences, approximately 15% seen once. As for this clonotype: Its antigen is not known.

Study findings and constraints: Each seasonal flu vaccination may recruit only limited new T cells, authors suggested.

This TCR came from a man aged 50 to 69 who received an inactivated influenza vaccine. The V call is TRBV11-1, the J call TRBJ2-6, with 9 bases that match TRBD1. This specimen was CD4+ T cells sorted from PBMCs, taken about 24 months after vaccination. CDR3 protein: CASSPIPGQGSGANVLTF. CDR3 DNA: TGTGCCAGCAGCCCTATTCCGGGACAGGGCTCTGGGGCCAACGTCCTGACTTTC.